The 13 T cell receptor beta chains below come from one sample, sequenced in a study of cytomegalovirus exposure and HLA in healthy donors. PCR amplification relied on 60 Vbeta primers (plus 13 Jbeta primers). Sequencing was performed with immunoSEQ multiplex PCR; in TCRdb, only in-frame clones are kept and a portion is missing. The data contain about 160,000 clones, almost 80% of them singletons. Input material: PBMCs. The source is a woman aged 45-65 years in good health and CMV-seronegative.

The rearrangement joins TRBV28 to TRBJ1-1; perhaps TRBD1 as D (6 bases). This CDR3 is built from 13 residues. Germline V gene sequence: CDR1 MDHEN, CDR2 SYDVKM. The V end was cut by 11 bases, the J end by 6 bases, with 19 bases between. The CDR3 protein is CAGGGGGVAEAFF. DNA for the CDR3: TGTGCCGGGGGAGGGGGAGGTGTGGCTGAAGCTTTCTTT.

DNA for the CDR3: TGTGCCAGCAGTACGACGGGAGAAGCCTACGAGCAGTACTTC. This sequence encodes CASSTTGEAYEQYF. The chain uses TRBV2 and TRBJ2-7, with D maybe TRBD2 (6 bases). V gave up 5 bases and J gave up 2 bases, with 13 bases separating them. CDR3 length: 14 amino acids. Per germline, CDR1 SNHLY and CDR2 FYNNEI. The full variable domain, its missing parts supplied by reference TRBV2 and TRBJ2-7, is EPEVTQTPSHQVTQMGQEVILRCVPISNHLYFYWYRQILGQKVEFLVSFYNNEISEKSEIFDDQFSVERPDGSNFTLKIRSTKLEDSAMYFCASSTTGEAYEQYFGPGTRLTVT.

This clone turned up a few times. This sequence joins TRBV9 and TRBJ2-5, with TRBD2 matching over 10 bases. The length of the CDR3 is 16 residues. CDR1 SGDLS and CDR2 YYNGEE come from the germline V gene. Trimming took 0 bases from V and 5 from J; bases not matched to a gene: 7. The DNA of the CDR3 is TGTGCCAGCAGCGTAGCTACTAGCGGGGTTGGGGAGACCCAGTACTTC. It translates to CASSVATSGVGETQYF.

The CDR3 sequence: CASSYSTRGGYGYTF. The CDR3 DNA reads TGTGCCAGCAGTTACTCGACCCGGGGTGGGTATGGCTACACCTTC. The chain couples TRBV6-5 to TRBJ1-2; no firm D call. The CDR3 spans 15 residues. Germline assignment: CDR1 MNHEY and CDR2 SVGAGI. The V end lost 0 bases, the J end lost 5 bases, and 13 bases lay between the germline ends.

This chain uses TRBV9 with TRBJ2-1; TRBD1 agrees at 7 bases. The V gene's germline CDR1 is SGDLS and CDR2 YYNGEE. The CDR3 runs 16 residues. The junction had 10 bases not matched to a gene; V was cut back by 4 bases and J by 3 bases. Here the CDR3 DNA reads TGTGCCAGCAGCTCCAGAGACAGGGTCGTCTACAATGAGCAGTTCTTC. This translates into CASSSRDRVVYNEQFF.

Points on this clone: Germline is not matched at one junction end, which may reflect a read error. Different DNA sequences within this sample yield the same CDR3. J is TRBJ2-5 and V is TRBV7-9; maybe TRBD2 (5 bases). CDR1 is SEHNR and CDR2 is FQNEAQ in the germline V gene (reference sequence). The length of the CDR3 is 13 residues. The CDR3 nucleotides are TGCGCCAGCAGCTTAGCGCCTACGGAGACCCAGTACTTC. It yields the protein CASSLAPTETQYF.

This chain uses TRBV2 with TRBJ1-5; D unclear. Germline CDR1 is SNHLY and CDR2 is FYNNEI. CDR3 length: 13 amino acids. V gave up 5 bases and J gave up 4 bases, with 9 bases separating them. The CDR3 DNA reads TGTGCCAGCAGTTTGAGTGAGAATCAGCCCCAGCATTTT. Translation: CASSLSENQPQHF.

J is TRBJ1-2 and V is TRBV6-5; D is unclear. Looked up from germline, CDR1 is MNHEY and CDR2 is SVGAGI. The CDR3 has 14 amino acids. Trimming left V 0 bases short and J 4 bases short, with 9 bases between. CDR3 amino acids: CASSYSYEVYGYTF. CDR3 DNA sequence: TGTGCCAGCAGTTACTCGTACGAGGTCTATGGCTACACCTTC.

The chain is built from TRBV19 and TRBJ2-3; TRBD1 agrees at 7 bases. This CDR3 contains 15 residues. Germline trimming cut 5 bases from V and 2 bases from J; bases unmatched to any gene: 7. In germline, CDR1 is LNHDA, CDR2 SQIVND (reference sequence). Here the CDR3 reads CASSGRDRLTDTQYF. In DNA, the CDR3 is TGTGCCAGTAGTGGCCGGGACAGACTCACAGATACGCAGTATTTT.

This clone has only a few counts. This CDR3 reads CASSPIWERNTGELFF. The CDR3 DNA reads as TGTGCCAGCTCCCCTATCTGGGAGAGGAACACCGGGGAGCTGTTTTTT. The chain recombines TRBV6-4 with TRBJ2-2, with a weak D call TRBD2 (5 bases). This CDR3 is built from 16 residues. The germline V gene has CDR1 MRHNA and CDR2 SNTAGT. The ends were cut back, 8 bases at V and 1 base at J, with 17 bases in the middle.

The chain carries TRBV2 and TRBJ2-3; D remains ambiguous. CDR3 length equals 13 residues. In germline, CDR1 is SNHLY, CDR2 FYNNEI. The V gene lost 1 base and the J gene lost 6 bases, with 8 bases spanning the gap. This chain's CDR3 is CASSEGWADTQYF. CDR3 DNA sequence: TGTGCCAGCAGTGAAGGGTGGGCGGATACGCAGTATTTT.

This sequence joins TRBV9 and TRBJ2-7; tentative D call: TRBD2 (6 bases). V was clipped by 0 bases and J by 5 bases, with 12 bases between them. The germline gives CDR1 SGDLS, CDR2 YYNGEE. The CDR3 spans 14 residues. CDR3 in amino acids: CASSVGGVTDEQYF. The CDR3 DNA reads TGTGCCAGCAGCGTAGGGGGGGTTACCGACGAGCAGTACTTC.

The CDR3 reads CASSPPGARNTEAFF. In DNA, the CDR3 is TGTGCCAGCTCACCACCGGGGGCAAGGAACACTGAAGCTTTCTTT. This rearrangement joins TRBV18 to TRBJ1-1; D possibly corresponds to TRBD1 (6 bases). The CDR3 totals 15 residues. Germline CDR1 is KGHSH and CDR2 is LQKENI. The germline V and J ends were trimmed by 0 bases and 1 base, with 9 bases remaining between them.